This T cell receptor beta chain was obtained from a study of spatial heterogeneity in lung cancer. Stated time point: sample taken at primary tumor resection. The donors, 72 patients with untreated early-stage non-small cell lung cancer, provided the samples. Study outcomes and limitations: Detection of ubiquitous tumor TCRs in blood was higher at resection than follow-up.

The CDR3 covers 12 residues. From germline, CDR1 is MNHNS and CDR2 SASEGT. V was cut by 2 bases and J by 7 bases, with 9 bases left in between. Note on this clonotype: Its antigen is not known.

From the 5' RACE reads, TCRdb called clonotypes with MiXCR, one entry per CDR3 protein. The sample has about 78,000 distinct CDR3 sequences; under 8.5% are singletons. The TCR sequence derives from a male donor with early-stage non-small cell lung cancer. The chain combines TRBV6-1 with TRBJ2-7, with no clear D. The sequencing used PBMCs, collected at surgery. CDR3 sequence: CASSELSREQYF. In nucleotides, the CDR3 is TGTGCCAGCAGTGAATTGTCCCGAGAGCAGTACTTC.